This TCR beta chain appears in the sequencing data of a study of blood T cell repertoires in COVID-19. V was pared by 7 bases and J by 6 bases, with 5 bases of the junction left unmatched. CDR1 MGHDK and CDR2 SYGVNS come from the germline V gene. The length of the CDR3 is 14 residues. The method was immunoSEQ multiplex PCR; TCRdb's version includes in-frame clones alone and lacks a portion of them. This sample carries over 350,000 clones, 85% to 90% of them seen once, and the ten largest clones take roughly 4%. Sequencing input: peripheral blood. The chain combines TRBV25-1 with TRBJ2-2; TRBD1 agrees at 10 bases. The TCR was taken from a woman aged 25 to 39 with acute or convalescent COVID-19. CDR3 sequence: CASNGQGVAGELFF. CDR3 sequence (DNA): TGTGCCAGCAATGGACAGGGGGTAGCCGGGGAGCTGTTTTTT.